One and the same sample provided the 5 T cell receptor beta chains below, sequenced in a study of glioma-infiltrating T cells. The iRepertoire nested amplicon-rescue multiplex PCR amplified TCR alpha and beta CDR3s from RNA. Each CDR3 protein gets one entry after TCRdb re-called the multiplex PCR reads with MiXCR. Of 110,000 or so distinct CDR3 sequences in the sample, less than 30% were seen once. Source material: glioma tissue, nonneoplastic brain tissue, or PBMCs (not recorded which). These receptors all come from a human donor with low-grade glioma or glioblastoma, undergoing nonglioma brain surgery, or in good health (not recorded which).

This clonotype showed up many times. The chain recombines TRBV14 with TRBJ2-3, with a possible D match to TRBD1 (5 bases). This CDR3 region has 15 residues. CDR1 and CDR2 (germline): SGHDN, FVKESK. The V end was cut by 1 base, the J end by 1 base, with 9 bases between. In DNA form, the CDR3 reads TGTGCCAGCAGCCAAGGACAGCCACGCACAGATACGCAGTATTTT. Residues: CASSQGQPRTDTQYF.

As for this clonotype: A single base separates this from a much larger clone, so it may be a read error. CDR3 DNA sequence: TGCGCCAGCAGCCAAGGGTCAGCTGAAGAGACCAAGTACTTC. Protein product: CASSQGSAEETKYF. The chain uses TRBV4-1 and TRBJ2-5; D is unresolved. CDR1 MGHRA and CDR2 YSYEKL come from the germline V gene. The CDR3 length is 14 residues.

This clonotype has ten or more counts. The CDR3 DNA reads TGCAGTGCCCTCGGCCAGCAAGAGACCCAGTACTTC. Protein: CSALGQQETQYF. This rearrangement joins TRBV20-1 to TRBJ2-5; no clear D gene. This CDR3 is 12 amino acids long. V was pared by 6 bases and J by 2 bases, with 10 bases between. CDR1 is DFQATT and CDR2 is SNEGSKA in the germline V gene (reference sequence).

This clonotype has a count of ten or more. Here the CDR3 DNA reads TGCGCCAGCAGCCAAGACAGCTTCAATCAGCCCCAGCATTTT. Protein product: CASSQDSFNQPQHF. The V call is TRBV4-3, the J call TRBJ1-5; D remains ambiguous. V lost 0 bases to trimming and J lost 3 bases, with 6 bases between them. Germline V CDR1 and CDR2: LGHNA, YSLEER. The CDR3 is 14 residues long.

This clonotype was detected many times. The chain is built from TRBV6-2 or TRBV6-3 and TRBJ1-1; D may be TRBD1 (5 bases). Trimming left V 5 bases short and J 0 bases short, with 13 bases between. CDR3 length: 15 residues. Germline assignment: CDR1 MNHEY and CDR2 SVGEGT. CDR3 coding DNA: TGTGCCAGCAGTGGCCCGGGGCCCATGAACACTGAAGCTTTCTTT. It encodes CASSGPGPMNTEAFF.